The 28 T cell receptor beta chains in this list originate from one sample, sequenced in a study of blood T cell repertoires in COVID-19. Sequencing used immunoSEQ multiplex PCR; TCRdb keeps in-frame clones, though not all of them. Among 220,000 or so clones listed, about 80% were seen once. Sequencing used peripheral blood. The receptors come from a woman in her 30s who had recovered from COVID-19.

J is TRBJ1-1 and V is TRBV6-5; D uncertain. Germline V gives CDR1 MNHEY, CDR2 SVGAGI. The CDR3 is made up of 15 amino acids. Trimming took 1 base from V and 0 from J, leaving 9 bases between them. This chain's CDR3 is CASSYLSGLNTEAFF. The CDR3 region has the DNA TGTGCCAGCAGTTACTTATCCGGTTTGAACACTGAAGCTTTCTTT.

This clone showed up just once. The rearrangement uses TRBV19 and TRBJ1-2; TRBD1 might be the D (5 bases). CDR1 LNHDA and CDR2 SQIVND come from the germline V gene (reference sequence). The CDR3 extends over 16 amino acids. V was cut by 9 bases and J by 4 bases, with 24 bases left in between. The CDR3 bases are TGTGCCAGCACGGGGGGGGAAACTATTCTTTTCTATGGCTACACCTTC. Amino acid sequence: CASTGGETILFYGYTF.

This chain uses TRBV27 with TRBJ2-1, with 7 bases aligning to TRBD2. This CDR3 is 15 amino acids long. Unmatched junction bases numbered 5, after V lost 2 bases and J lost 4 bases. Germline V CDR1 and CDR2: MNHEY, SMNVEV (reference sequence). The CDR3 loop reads CASSLGTSDYNEQFF. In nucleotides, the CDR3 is TGTGCCAGCAGTTTAGGTACTAGCGATTACAATGAGCAGTTCTTC.

The CDR3 loop reads CASSPDSGGGVRLYGYTF. CDR3 bases: TGTGCCAGCAGCCCTGATTCGGGGGGGGGAGTAAGGCTCTATGGCTACACCTTC. The chain couples TRBV6-2 or TRBV6-3 to TRBJ1-2; a weak D match, TRBD1 (5 bases). Trimming removed 6 bases from V and 4 bases from J, with 27 bases in between. The CDR3 runs 18 residues. Germline assignment: CDR1 MNHEY and CDR2 SVGEGT.

CDR3 protein: CASGRDTRTDTQYF. CDR3 bases: TGTGCCAGCGGCCGGGACACCCGCACAGATACGCAGTATTTT. The chain carries TRBV9 and TRBJ2-3, with a possible D match to TRBD1 (6 bases). Germline CDR1 and CDR2: SGDLS and YYNGEE. V was shortened by 7 bases and J by 1 base, with 13 bases between the two germline ends. The CDR3 sequence is 14 residues long.

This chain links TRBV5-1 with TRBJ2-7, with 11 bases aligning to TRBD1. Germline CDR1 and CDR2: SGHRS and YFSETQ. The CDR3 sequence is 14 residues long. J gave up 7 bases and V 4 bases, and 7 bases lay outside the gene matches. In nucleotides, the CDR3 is TGCGCCAGCAGCAAAGGACAGGGGGCCGGGGAGCAGTACTTC. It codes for CASSKGQGAGEQYF.

CDR3 residues: CASSVEGAPPYNEQFF. The CDR3 DNA follows: TGTGCCAGCAGCGTAGAAGGGGCTCCCCCCTACAATGAGCAGTTCTTC. The chain links TRBV9 to TRBJ2-1, with D perhaps TRBD1 (5 bases). Germline loops: CDR1 SGDLS, CDR2 YYNGEE. The CDR3 covers 16 residues. Trimming took 0 bases from V and 2 from J, leaving 12 bases between them.

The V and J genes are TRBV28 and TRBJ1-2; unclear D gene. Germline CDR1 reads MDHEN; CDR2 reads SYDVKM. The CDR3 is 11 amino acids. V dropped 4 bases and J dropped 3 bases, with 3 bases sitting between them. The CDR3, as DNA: TGTGCCAGCAGTTCTGACTATGGCTACACCTTC. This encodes CASSSDYGYTF.

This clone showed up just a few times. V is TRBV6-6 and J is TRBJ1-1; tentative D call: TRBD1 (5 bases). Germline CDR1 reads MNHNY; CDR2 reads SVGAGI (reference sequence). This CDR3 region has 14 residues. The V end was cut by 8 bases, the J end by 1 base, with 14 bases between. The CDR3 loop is CASFREGKNTEAFF. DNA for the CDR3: TGTGCCAGCTTCCGGGAGGGGAAGAACACTGAAGCTTTCTTT.

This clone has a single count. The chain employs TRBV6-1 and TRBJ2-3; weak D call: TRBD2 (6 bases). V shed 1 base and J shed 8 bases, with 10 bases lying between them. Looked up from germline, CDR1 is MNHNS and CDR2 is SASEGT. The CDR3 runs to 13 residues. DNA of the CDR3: TGTGCCAGCAGTGAAGGTCGGACTATTACGCAGTATTTT. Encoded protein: CASSEGRTITQYF.

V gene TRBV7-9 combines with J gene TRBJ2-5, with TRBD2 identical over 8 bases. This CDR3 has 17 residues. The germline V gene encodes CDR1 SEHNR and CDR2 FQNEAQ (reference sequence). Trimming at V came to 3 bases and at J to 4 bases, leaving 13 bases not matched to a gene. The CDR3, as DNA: TGTGCCAGCAGCTTTGAACCAGGTAGCGGGATCGGAGAGACCCAGTACTTC. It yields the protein CASSFEPGSGIGETQYF.

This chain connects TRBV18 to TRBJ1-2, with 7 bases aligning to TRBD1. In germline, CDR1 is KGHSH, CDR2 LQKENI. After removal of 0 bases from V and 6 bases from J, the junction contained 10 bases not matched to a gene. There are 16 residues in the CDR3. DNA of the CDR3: TGTGCCAGCTCACCACCTTCAGGGGGGCTTATAGATGGCTACACCTTC. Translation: CASSPPSGGLIDGYTF.

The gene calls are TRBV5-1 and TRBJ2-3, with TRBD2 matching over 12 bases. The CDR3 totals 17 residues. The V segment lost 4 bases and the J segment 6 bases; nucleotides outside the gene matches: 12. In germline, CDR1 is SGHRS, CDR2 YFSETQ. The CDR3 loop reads CASSASPGLAGVDTQYF. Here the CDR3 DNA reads TGCGCCAGCAGCGCCAGCCCGGGACTAGCGGGCGTCGATACGCAGTATTTT.

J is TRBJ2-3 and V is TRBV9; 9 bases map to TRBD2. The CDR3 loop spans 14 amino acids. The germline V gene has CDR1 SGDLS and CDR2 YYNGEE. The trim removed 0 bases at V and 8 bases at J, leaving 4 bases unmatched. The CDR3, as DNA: TGTGCCAGCAGCGTAGGGGGTAGCGGGAGTACGCAGTATTTT. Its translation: CASSVGGSGSTQYF.

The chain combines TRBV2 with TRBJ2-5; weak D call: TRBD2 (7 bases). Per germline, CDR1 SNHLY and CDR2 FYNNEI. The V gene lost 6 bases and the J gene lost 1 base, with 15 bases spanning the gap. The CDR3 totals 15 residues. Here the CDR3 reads CASRPGGRPQETQYF. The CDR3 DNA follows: TGTGCCAGCAGGCCCGGGGGGCGCCCCCAAGAGACCCAGTACTTC.

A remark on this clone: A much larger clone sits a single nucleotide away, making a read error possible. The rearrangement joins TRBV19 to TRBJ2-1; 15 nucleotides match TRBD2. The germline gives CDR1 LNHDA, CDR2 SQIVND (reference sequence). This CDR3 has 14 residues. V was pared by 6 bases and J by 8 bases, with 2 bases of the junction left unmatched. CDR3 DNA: TGTGCCAGTAGGGGACTAGCGGGAGGTCATGAGCAGTTCTTC. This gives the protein CASRGLAGGHEQFF. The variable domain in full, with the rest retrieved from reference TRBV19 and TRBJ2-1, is DGGITQSPKYLFRKEGQNVTLSCEQNLNHDAMYWYRQDPGQGLRLIYYSQIVNDFQKGDIAEGYSVSREKKESFPLTVTSAQKNPTAFYLCASRGLAGGHEQFFGPGTRLTVL.

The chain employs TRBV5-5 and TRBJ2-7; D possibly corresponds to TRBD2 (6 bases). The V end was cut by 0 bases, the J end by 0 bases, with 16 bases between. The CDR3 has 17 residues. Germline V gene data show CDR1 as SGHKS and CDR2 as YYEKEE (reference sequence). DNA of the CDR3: TGTGCCAGCAGCTTGGAAGGGTCTAGCGCTTACTCCTACGAGCAGTACTTC. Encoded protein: CASSLEGSSAYSYEQYF.

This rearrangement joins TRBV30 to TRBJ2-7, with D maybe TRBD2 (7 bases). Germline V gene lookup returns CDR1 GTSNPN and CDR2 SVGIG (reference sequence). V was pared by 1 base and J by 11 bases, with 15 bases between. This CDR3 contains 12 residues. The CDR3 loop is CAWSAPQGGEYF. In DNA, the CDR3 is TGTGCCTGGAGTGCACCACAGGGAGGGGAGTACTTC.

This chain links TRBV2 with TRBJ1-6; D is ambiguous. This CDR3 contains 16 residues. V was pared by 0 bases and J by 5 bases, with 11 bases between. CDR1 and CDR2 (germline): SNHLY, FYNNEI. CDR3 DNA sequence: TGTGCCAGCAGTGAAGCGGCTCCGAGGGATAATTCACCCCTCCACTTT. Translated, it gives CASSEAAPRDNSPLHF.

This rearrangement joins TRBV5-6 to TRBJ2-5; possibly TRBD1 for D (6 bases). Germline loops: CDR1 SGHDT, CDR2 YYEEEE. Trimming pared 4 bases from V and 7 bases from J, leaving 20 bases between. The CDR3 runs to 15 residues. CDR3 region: CASSLMGQTAGTQYF. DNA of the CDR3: TGTGCCAGCAGCCTCATGGGACAAACTGCCGGGACCCAGTACTTC.

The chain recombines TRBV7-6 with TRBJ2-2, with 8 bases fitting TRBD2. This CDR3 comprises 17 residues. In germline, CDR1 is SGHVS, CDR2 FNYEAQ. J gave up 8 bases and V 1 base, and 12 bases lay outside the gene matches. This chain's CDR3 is CASSLEITSGGRGELFF. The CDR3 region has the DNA TGTGCCAGCAGCTTAGAAATTACTAGCGGAGGGAGAGGGGAGCTGTTTTTT.

CDR3 sequence reads: CASIRSGRNEQFF. DNA for the CDR3: TGTGCCAGCATCCGTAGCGGGCGCAATGAGCAGTTCTTC. This chain links TRBV7-9 with TRBJ2-1, with 7 bases lining up with TRBD2. Germline assignment: CDR1 SEHNR and CDR2 FQNEAQ (reference sequence). The CDR3 length is 13 residues. V lost 7 bases to trimming and J lost 6 bases; unmatched junction nucleotides: 6.

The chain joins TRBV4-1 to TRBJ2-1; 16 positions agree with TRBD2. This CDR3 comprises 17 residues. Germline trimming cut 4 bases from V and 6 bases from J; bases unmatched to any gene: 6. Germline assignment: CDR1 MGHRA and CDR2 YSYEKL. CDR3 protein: CASSRGLAGGPFNEQFF. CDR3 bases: TGCGCCAGCAGCCGGGGACTAGCGGGAGGGCCATTCAATGAGCAGTTCTTC.

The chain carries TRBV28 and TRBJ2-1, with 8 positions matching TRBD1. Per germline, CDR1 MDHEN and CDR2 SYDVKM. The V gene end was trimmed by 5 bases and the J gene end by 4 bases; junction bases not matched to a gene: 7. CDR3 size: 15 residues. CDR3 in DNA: TGTGCCAGCAGTACCCCGGGACAGGTATACAATGAGCAGTTCTTC. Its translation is CASSTPGQVYNEQFF.

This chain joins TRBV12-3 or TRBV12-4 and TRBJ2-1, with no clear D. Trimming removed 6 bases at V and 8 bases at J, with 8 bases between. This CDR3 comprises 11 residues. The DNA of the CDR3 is TGTGCCAGCAGCCCGAGATATGAGCAGTTCTTC. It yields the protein CASSPRYEQFF.

The CDR3 bases are TGTGCCAGCAGCACCCGAGAGACAGGGCTAACTGAAGCTTTCTTT. Its translation is CASSTRETGLTEAFF. V usage is TRBV13 and J usage is TRBJ1-1, with 7 bases that match TRBD1. The V gene end was trimmed by 5 bases and the J gene end by 5 bases; junction bases not matched to a gene: 11. The CDR3 has 15 amino acids. CDR1 is PRHDT and CDR2 is FYEKMQ in the germline V gene (reference sequence).

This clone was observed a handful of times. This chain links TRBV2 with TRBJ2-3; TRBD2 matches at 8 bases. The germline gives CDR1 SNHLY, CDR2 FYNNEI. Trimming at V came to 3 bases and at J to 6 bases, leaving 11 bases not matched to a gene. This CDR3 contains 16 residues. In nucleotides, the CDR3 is TGTGCCAGCAGTGATAGAGCGGGAGTATCGGGGGATACGCAGTATTTT. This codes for CASSDRAGVSGDTQYF.

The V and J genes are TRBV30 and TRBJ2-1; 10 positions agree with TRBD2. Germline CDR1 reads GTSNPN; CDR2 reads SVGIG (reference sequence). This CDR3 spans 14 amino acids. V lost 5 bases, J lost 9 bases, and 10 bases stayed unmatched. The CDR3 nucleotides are TGTGCCTGGGCCGGGACTAGCGACCCTCCTGAGCAGTTCTTC. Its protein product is CAWAGTSDPPEQFF.